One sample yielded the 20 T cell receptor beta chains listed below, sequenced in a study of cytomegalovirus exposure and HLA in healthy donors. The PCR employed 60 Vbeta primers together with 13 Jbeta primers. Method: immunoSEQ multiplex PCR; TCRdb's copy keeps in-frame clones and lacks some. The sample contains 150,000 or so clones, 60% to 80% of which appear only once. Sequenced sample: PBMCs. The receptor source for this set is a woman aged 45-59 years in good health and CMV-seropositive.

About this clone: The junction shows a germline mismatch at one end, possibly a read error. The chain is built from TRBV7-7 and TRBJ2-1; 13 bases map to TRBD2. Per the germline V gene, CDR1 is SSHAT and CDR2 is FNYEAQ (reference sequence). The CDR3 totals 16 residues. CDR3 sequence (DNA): TGTGCTAGCAGCCGTACTAGCGGGGGGGCCTACAATGAGCAGTTCTTC. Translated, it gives CASSRTSGGAYNEQFF.

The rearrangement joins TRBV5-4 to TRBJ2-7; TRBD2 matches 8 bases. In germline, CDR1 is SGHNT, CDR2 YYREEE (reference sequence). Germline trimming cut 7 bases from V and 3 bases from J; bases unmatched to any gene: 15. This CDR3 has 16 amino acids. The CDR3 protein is CASREGLTGVSYEQYF. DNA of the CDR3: TGTGCCAGCCGGGAGGGTTTGACGGGGGTTAGCTACGAGCAGTACTTC.

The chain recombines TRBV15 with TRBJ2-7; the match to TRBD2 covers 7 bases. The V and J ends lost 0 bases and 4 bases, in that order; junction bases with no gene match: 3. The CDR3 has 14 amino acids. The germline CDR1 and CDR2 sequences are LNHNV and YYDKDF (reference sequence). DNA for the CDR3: TGTGCCACCAGCAGAGATTTTAGCGGGTACGAGCAGTACTTC. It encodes CATSRDFSGYEQYF.

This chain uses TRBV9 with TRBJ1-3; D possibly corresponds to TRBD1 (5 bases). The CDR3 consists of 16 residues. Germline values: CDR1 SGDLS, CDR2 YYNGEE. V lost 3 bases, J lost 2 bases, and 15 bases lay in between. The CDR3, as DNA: TGTGCCAGCAGCGCGGACATGGGGGGAACTGGAAACACCATATATTTT. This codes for CASSADMGGTGNTIYF.

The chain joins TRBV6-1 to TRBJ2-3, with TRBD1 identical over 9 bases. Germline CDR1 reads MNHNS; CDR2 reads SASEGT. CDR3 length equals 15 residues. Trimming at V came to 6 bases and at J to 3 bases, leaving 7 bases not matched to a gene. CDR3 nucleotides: TGTGCCAGCAGCGAGCCCGGGACAGGGACAGATACGCAGTATTTT. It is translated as CASSEPGTGTDTQYF.

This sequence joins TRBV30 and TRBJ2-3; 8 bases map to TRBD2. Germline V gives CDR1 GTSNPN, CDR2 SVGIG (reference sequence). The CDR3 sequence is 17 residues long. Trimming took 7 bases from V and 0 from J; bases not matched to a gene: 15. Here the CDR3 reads CAYQAGAAYISTDTQYF. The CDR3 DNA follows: TGTGCCTACCAAGCGGGGGCAGCTTATATTAGCACAGATACGCAGTATTTT.

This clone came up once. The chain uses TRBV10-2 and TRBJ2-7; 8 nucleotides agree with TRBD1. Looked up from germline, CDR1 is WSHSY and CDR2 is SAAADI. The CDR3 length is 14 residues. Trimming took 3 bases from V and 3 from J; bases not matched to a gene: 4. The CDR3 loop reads CASSDRDRLYEQYF. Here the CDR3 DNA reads TGCGCCAGCAGTGACCGGGACAGGCTCTACGAGCAGTACTTC.

In DNA, the CDR3 is TGTGCCAGTAGTGCTCGGACAGGGGGAAATCCGTATAATTCACCCCTCCACTTT. Amino acid sequence: CASSARTGGNPYNSPLHF. V is TRBV19 and J is TRBJ1-6, with TRBD1 matching 10 bases. V was clipped by 5 bases and J by 4 bases; unmatched bases: 11. CDR3 length: 18 residues. Germline lookup yields CDR1 LNHDA and CDR2 SQIVND (reference sequence). The full variable domain, rest sourced from reference TRBV19 and TRBJ1-6, is DGGITQSPKYLFRKEGQNVTLSCEQNLNHDAMYWYRQDPGQGLRLIYYSQIVNDFQKGDIAEGYSVSREKKESFPLTVTSAQKNPTAFYLCASSARTGGNPYNSPLHFGNGTRLTVT.

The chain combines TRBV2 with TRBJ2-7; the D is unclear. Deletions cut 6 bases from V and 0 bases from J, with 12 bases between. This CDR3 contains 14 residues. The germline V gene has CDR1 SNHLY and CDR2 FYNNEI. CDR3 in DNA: TGTGCCAGCAGGGCTGATGTCAGCTCCTACGAGCAGTACTTC. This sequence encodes CASRADVSSYEQYF.

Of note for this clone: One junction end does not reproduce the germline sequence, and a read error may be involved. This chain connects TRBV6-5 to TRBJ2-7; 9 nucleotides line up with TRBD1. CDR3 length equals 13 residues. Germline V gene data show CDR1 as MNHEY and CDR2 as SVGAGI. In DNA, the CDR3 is TGTGCCAGCAGTCCTATACAGGGACAGGGATCCCGCTTC. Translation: CASSPIQGQGSRF.

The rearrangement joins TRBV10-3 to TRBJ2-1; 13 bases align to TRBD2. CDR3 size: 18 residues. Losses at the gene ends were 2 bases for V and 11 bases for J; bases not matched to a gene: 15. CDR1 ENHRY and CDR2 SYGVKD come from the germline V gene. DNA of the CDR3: TGTGCCATCAGTGAGCCTCGAACTAGCGGGGGGGTCCACGGGAAGCAGTTCTTC. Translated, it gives CAISEPRTSGGVHGKQFF.

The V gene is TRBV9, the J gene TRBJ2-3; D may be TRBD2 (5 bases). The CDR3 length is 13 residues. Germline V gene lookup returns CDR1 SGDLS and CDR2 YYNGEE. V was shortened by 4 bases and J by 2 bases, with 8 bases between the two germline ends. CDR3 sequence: CASSTGVTDTQYF. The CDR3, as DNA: TGTGCCAGCAGCACCGGGGTCACAGATACGCAGTATTTT.

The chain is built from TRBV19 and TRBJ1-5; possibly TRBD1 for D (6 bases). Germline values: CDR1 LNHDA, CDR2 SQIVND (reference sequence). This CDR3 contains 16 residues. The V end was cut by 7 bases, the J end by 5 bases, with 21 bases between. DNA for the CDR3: TGTGCCAGTAAAGGCTGGGGCAGGGGAACTGATCAGCCCCAGCATTTT. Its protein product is CASKGWGRGTDQPQHF.

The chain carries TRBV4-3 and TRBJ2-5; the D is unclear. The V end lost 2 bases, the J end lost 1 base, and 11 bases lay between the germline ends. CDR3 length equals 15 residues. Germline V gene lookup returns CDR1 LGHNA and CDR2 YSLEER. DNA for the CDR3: TGCGCCAGCAGCCAATCAGTGAACAGCCAAGAGACCCAGTACTTC. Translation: CASSQSVNSQETQYF.

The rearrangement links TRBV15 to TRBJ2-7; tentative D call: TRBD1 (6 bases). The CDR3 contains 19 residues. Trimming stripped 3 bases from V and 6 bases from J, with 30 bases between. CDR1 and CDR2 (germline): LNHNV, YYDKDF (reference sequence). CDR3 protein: CATSSAPKGYTGRVGEQYF. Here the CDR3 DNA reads TGTGCCACCAGCAGTGCTCCTAAGGGGTACACAGGGCGGGTAGGCGAGCAGTACTTC.

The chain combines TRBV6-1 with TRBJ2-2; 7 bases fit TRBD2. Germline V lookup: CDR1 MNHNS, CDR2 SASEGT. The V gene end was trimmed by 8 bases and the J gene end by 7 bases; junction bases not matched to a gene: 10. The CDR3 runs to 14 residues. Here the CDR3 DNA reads TGTGCCAGCTGTCGGGGAGGGGAGGGCGGGGAGCTGTTTTTT. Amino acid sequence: CASCRGGEGGELFF.

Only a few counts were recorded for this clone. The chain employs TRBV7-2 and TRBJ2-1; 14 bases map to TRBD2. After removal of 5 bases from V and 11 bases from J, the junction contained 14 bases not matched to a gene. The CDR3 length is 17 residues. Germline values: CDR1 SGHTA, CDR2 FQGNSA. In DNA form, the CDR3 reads TGTGCCAGCAGCCGAGCGATGACTAGCGGGAGGGTAACAAAGCAGTTCTTC. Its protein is CASSRAMTSGRVTKQFF.

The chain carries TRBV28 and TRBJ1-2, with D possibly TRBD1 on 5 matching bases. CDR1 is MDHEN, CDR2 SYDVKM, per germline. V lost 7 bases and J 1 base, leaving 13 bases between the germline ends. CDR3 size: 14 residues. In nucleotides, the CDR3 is TGTGCCAGCAAACGATTCGGGGGTAACTATGGCTACACCTTC. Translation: CASKRFGGNYGYTF.

CDR3 region: CASSSGTGAYNEQFF. CDR3 DNA sequence: TGTGCCAGCAGCTCCGGGACAGGGGCCTACAATGAGCAGTTCTTC. The chain recombines TRBV7-3 with TRBJ2-1; 10 nucleotides agree with TRBD1. V gave up 4 bases and J gave up 2 bases; unmatched junction bases: 2. Per germline, CDR1 SGHTA and CDR2 FQGTGA. The CDR3 loop spans 15 amino acids.

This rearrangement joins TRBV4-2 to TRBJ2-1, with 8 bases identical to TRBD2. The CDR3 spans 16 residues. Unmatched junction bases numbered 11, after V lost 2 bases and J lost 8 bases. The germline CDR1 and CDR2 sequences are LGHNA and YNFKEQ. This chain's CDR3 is CASSQNLQRERDEQFF. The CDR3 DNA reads TGTGCCAGCAGCCAAAACCTTCAGCGGGAGAGGGATGAGCAGTTCTTC.